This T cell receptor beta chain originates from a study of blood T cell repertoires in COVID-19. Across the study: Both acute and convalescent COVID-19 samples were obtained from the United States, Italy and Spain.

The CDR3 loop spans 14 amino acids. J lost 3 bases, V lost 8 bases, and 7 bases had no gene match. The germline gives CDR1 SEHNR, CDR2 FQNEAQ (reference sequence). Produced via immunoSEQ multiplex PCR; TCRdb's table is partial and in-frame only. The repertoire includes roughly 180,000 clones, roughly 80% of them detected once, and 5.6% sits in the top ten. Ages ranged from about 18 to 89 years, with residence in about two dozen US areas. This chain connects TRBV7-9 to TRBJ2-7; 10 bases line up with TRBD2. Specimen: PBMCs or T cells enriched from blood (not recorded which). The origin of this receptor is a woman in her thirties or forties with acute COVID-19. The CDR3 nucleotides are TGTGCCAGCGCCGGGACTAGCGAATTCTACGAGCAGTACTTC. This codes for CASAGTSEFYEQYF.